Below are 17 T cell receptor beta chains sequenced from a single sample in a study of T cell responses to AZD1222 COVID-19 vaccine. Libraries were prepared by immunoSEQ multiplex PCR; TCRdb keeps only in-frame clonotypes and omits some of them. The table shows 200,000 or so clones, with more than 75% occurring only once. The sequencing here drew on peripheral blood, taken on day 0 of MenACWY control vaccination. These receptors were taken from an adult in good health.

The chain combines TRBV28 with TRBJ2-7; D uncertain. The germline V and J ends were trimmed by 1 base and 5 bases, with 6 bases remaining between them. CDR3 length: 12 residues. Germline V CDR1 and CDR2: MDHEN, SYDVKM. In DNA, the CDR3 is TGTGCCAGCAGTTTATTTAGAAACGAGCAGTACTTC. Its protein product is CASSLFRNEQYF.

This chain uses TRBV6-5 with TRBJ2-7, with a possible D match to TRBD2 (6 bases). Germline lookup yields CDR1 MNHEY and CDR2 SVGAGI. CDR3 length equals 11 residues. Deletions cut 8 bases from V and 5 bases from J, with 10 bases between. The CDR3 is CASQGGDEQYF. CDR3 DNA sequence: TGTGCCAGCCAGGGAGGCGACGAGCAGTACTTC.

The gene calls are TRBV21-1 and TRBJ1-5; TRBD1 is the table's D call, not checked against the DNA. TRBV21-1 is designated a pseudogene. This CDR3 is 17 amino acids long. The CDR3 nucleotides read TGTGCCAGCAGCTCCCCTGGGGGGGACAGGGCAATCCAGCCCCAGCATTTT. It encodes CASSSPGGDRAIQPQHF.

This sequence joins TRBV2 and TRBJ1-6; D remains ambiguous. This CDR3 comprises 15 residues. V was cut by 6 bases and J by 7 bases, with 16 bases left in between. Germline V gives CDR1 SNHLY, CDR2 FYNNEI. Here the CDR3 DNA reads TGTGCCAGCAGACTAAACCCTCTTGGGAATTCACCCCTCCACTTT. This translates into CASRLNPLGNSPLHF.

This clone was picked up a small number of times. The chain couples TRBV15 to TRBJ2-7; D not certain. Germline V gene sequence: CDR1 LNHNV, CDR2 YYDKDF (reference sequence). This CDR3 comprises 14 residues. Trimming removed 0 bases from V and 3 bases from J, with 9 bases in between. The CDR3 protein is CATSREASSYEQYF. In nucleotides, the CDR3 is TGTGCCACCAGCAGAGAAGCGTCCAGCTACGAGCAGTACTTC.

This sequence joins TRBV9 and TRBJ2-1; D ambiguous. The CDR3 runs to 14 residues. V lost 0 bases and J 4 bases, leaving 8 bases between the germline ends. CDR1 is SGDLS and CDR2 is YYNGEE in the germline V gene. CDR3 region: CASSVDGSYNEQFF. CDR3 bases: TGTGCCAGCAGCGTAGACGGCAGTTACAATGAGCAGTTCTTC.

The chain employs TRBV6-2 or TRBV6-3 and TRBJ2-7; tentatively, D is TRBD1 (5 bases). Germline values: CDR1 MNHEY, CDR2 SVGEGT. There are 12 residues in the CDR3. Trimming took 5 bases from V and 4 from J, leaving 9 bases between them. DNA for the CDR3: TGTGCCAGCAGTCCAGGGCGTTACGAGCAGTACTTC. Translating it yields CASSPGRYEQYF.

J is TRBJ1-1 and V is TRBV11-1, with D possibly being TRBD1 (5 bases). The CDR3 sequence is 15 residues long. Germline V gene data show CDR1 as SGHAT and CDR2 as FQDESV (reference sequence). V lost 5 bases and J 1 base, leaving 14 bases between the germline ends. The CDR3 loop is CASSHPWTSNTEAFF. Here the CDR3 DNA reads TGTGCCAGCAGCCACCCCTGGACATCGAACACTGAAGCTTTCTTT.

The genes are TRBV5-6 and TRBJ1-1; 7 bases match TRBD1. The germline CDR1 and CDR2 sequences are SGHDT and YYEEEE. The ends lost 2 bases at V and 4 bases at J; junction bases unmatched: 11. The CDR3 is 16 amino acids. The CDR3 nucleotides are TGTGCCAGCAGCTTTTACTTGATCTCAGGGGGCACTGAAGCTTTCTTT. This codes for CASSFYLISGGTEAFF.

This clone has only one observation. The chain is built from TRBV12-3 or TRBV12-4 and TRBJ1-1; D unclear. V lost 0 bases and J 4 bases, leaving 6 bases between the germline ends. This CDR3 contains 13 residues. The CDR3 region has the DNA TGTGCCAGCAGTTTAGCAGGGATCACTGAAGCTTTCTTT. This translates into CASSLAGITEAFF.

The rearrangement joins TRBV28 to TRBJ2-1; D is undetermined. Per germline, CDR1 MDHEN and CDR2 SYDVKM. V shed 3 bases and J shed 8 bases, with 11 bases lying between them. The CDR3 is 13 amino acids. Here the CDR3 reads CASSLSPGYEQFF. The CDR3 DNA reads as TGTGCCAGCAGTTTGAGTCCCGGGTATGAGCAGTTCTTC.

This clone was counted only a few times. The chain combines TRBV9 with TRBJ2-2; 8 nucleotides align to TRBD2. Trimming took 3 bases from V and 1 from J; bases not matched to a gene: 8. This CDR3 is built from 17 residues. Germline lookup yields CDR1 SGDLS and CDR2 YYNGEE. The CDR3: CASSAPAGGLNTGELFF. DNA for the CDR3: TGTGCCAGCAGCGCCCCCGCGGGAGGACTGAACACCGGGGAGCTGTTTTTT.

The CDR3 DNA sequence: TGTGCCAGCAGGGAGATCGGCACAGATACGCAGTATTTT. As protein: CASREIGTDTQYF. This chain uses TRBV27 with TRBJ2-3; D not resolved. CDR1 is MNHEY and CDR2 is SMNVEV in the germline V gene (reference sequence). Trimming took off 6 bases at V and 1 base at J, with 8 bases between the two ends. This CDR3 is built from 13 residues.

The chain employs TRBV9 and TRBJ2-1; D might be TRBD1 or TRBD2, each matching 5 bases. Germline CDR1 is SGDLS and CDR2 is YYNGEE. This CDR3 has 15 residues. The V gene lost 4 bases and the J gene lost 6 bases, with 17 bases spanning the gap. The CDR3 spells CASSSRGASGNEQFF. The CDR3 nucleotides read TGTGCCAGCAGCTCAAGAGGGGCCTCGGGCAATGAGCAGTTCTTC.

The table lists this clone with a few counts. The rearrangement links TRBV12-3 or TRBV12-4 to TRBJ2-6; TRBD1 agrees at 7 bases. The CDR3 loop spans 13 amino acids. V dropped 8 bases and J dropped 9; count of bases not matched to a gene: 7. The CDR3 protein is CASDDRDSNVLTF. In DNA form, the CDR3 reads TGTGCCAGCGATGACAGGGATAGCAACGTCCTGACTTTC.

This CDR3 is CASRAGLFEQASTEAFF. The CDR3 DNA follows: TGTGCCAGCAGAGCGGGACTCTTCGAGCAGGCGAGCACTGAAGCTTTCTTT. The J gene is TRBJ1-1, the V gene TRBV11-2, with a tentative D call TRBD1 (5 bases). Germline CDR1 reads SGHAT; CDR2 reads FQNNGV. The CDR3 contains 17 residues. Between the trimmed V and J ends, which lost 6 bases and 4 bases, there was a span of 24 bases.

J is TRBJ1-4 and V is TRBV30; the D is unclear. Trimming cost V 0 bases and J 8 bases, with 16 bases left between them. The germline gives CDR1 GTSNPN, CDR2 SVGIG (reference sequence). This CDR3 contains 15 residues. CDR3 nucleotides: TGTGCCTGGAGTGTAGAAAGACCAAAGGACGAAAAACTGTTTTTT. Amino acid sequence: CAWSVERPKDEKLFF.